The rows below give T cell receptor beta chains drawn from one sample of a study of tumor-infiltrating lymphocytes in primary liver carcinoma. TCRdb reprocessed the multiplex PCR reads via MiXCR and lists one record per CDR3 protein. Here the sample spans more than 150,000 distinct CDR3 sequences, about 60% being singletons. Material: peripheral blood. All receptors come from a man between 35 and 55 years old with primary liver carcinoma and hepatitis B virus infection. CDR3s include the opening cysteine and the closing phenylalanine or tryptophan. The D gene is left open where the match is weak. The size of a clone is reported for some rows only, either as once, few or many, or as a class for expanded clones.

V: TRBV29-1; D: .; J: TRBJ2-2; size: few; CDR3: CSVERLGTGELFF; DNA: TGCAGCGTTGAACGGTTAGGCACCGGGGAGCTGTTTTTT
V: TRBV10-2; D: .; J: TRBJ2-1; size: .; CDR3: CASSLANSYNEQFF; DNA: TGCGCCAGCAGTTTGGCTAACAGCTACAATGAGCAGTTCTTC
V: TRBV12-5; D: TRBD2; J: TRBJ2-1; size: .; CDR3: CASGPGLAGLSGDEQFF; DNA: TGTGCTAGTGGTCCCGGGCTAGCGGGCCTTTCCGGGGATGAGCAGTTCTTC
V: TRBV6-1; D: TRBD2; J: TRBJ2-1; size: many; CDR3: CASSRILAGVDDEQFF; DNA: TGTGCCAGCAGTCGTATTCTAGCGGGAGTAGACGATGAGCAGTTCTTC
V: TRBV11-2; D: .; J: TRBJ1-1; size: many; CDR3: CASSLTRDTEAFF; DNA: TGTGCCAGCAGTCTAACTCGAGACACTGAAGCTTTCTTT
V: TRBV12-3/TRBV12-4; D: .; J: TRBJ1-2; size: .; CDR3: CASSLSQGWYGYTF; DNA: TGTGCCAGCAGTTTAAGCCAGGGTTGGTATGGCTACACCTTC
V: TRBV11-2; D: .; J: TRBJ2-1; size: .; CDR3: CASSLDIELAMGERLF; DNA: TGTGCCAGCAGCTTGGATATCGAACTAGCAATGGGTGAGCGGTTATTC
V: TRBV11-2; D: .; J: TRBJ1-5; size: .; CDR3: CASSPGMHQPQHF; DNA: TGTGCCAGTAGCCCGGGGATGCATCAGCCCCAGCATTTT
V: TRBV4-1; D: TRBD2; J: TRBJ2-4; size: few; CDR3: CASSQSGGTTVRAKNIQYF; DNA: TGCGCCAGCAGCCAATCCGGGGGGACTACCGTAAGAGCCAAAAACATTCAGTACTTC
V: TRBV11-2; D: TRBD2; J: TRBJ2-5; size: many; CDR3: CASSGRGETQYF; DNA: TGTGCCAGCAGCGGGCGGGGGGAGACCCAGTACTTC
V: TRBV12-3/TRBV12-4; D: TRBD1; J: TRBJ2-7; size: few; CDR3: CASSSTYSGTGESYF; DNA: TGTGCCAGCAGTTCAACATATTCCGGGACAGGGGAATCGTACTTC
V: TRBV12-5; D: .; J: TRBJ1-1; size: few; CDR3: CASGFGQSTAFF; DNA: TGTGCTAGTGGTTTTGGACAGTCCACAGCTTTCTTT
V: TRBV9; D: .; J: TRBJ2-7; size: .; CDR3: CASSGTDTSYEQYF; DNA: TGTGCCAGCAGCGGGACTGATACCTCCTACGAGCAGTACTTC
V: TRBV6-1; D: .; J: TRBJ2-2; size: once; CDR3: CASSPQRETGELFF; DNA: TGTGCCAGCAGTCCCCAGAGGGAGACCGGGGAGCTGTTTTTT
V: TRBV6-4; D: .; J: TRBJ2-3; size: .; CDR3: CASSDIDEYTQYF; DNA: TGTGCCAGCAGTGACATCGATGAGTATACGCAGTATTTT
V: TRBV7-8; D: TRBD2; J: TRBJ2-1; size: few; CDR3: CASSLAFQREGREQFF; DNA: TGTGCCAGCAGCTTAGCTTTCCAGCGGGAGGGCAGGGAGCAGTTCTTC
V: TRBV6-5; D: TRBD2; J: TRBJ2-5; size: .; CDR3: CASSYGTSHETQYF; DNA: TGTGCCAGCAGTTACGGGACTAGCCACGAGACCCAGTACTTC
V: TRBV11-2; D: TRBD2; J: TRBJ2-1; size: .; CDR3: CASSQTSVYTGQFF; DNA: TGTGCCAGCAGCCAGACTAGCGTGTACACTGGGCAGTTCTTC
V: TRBV6-1; D: .; J: TRBJ1-5; size: .; CDR3: CATSTGIVNQPQHF; DNA: TGTGCCACCTCCACAGGGATCGTAAATCAGCCCCAGCATTTT
V: TRBV4-2; D: .; J: TRBJ2-1; size: few; CDR3: CASSQGPYNEQFF; DNA: TGTGCCAGCAGCCAGGGACCCTACAATGAGCAGTTCTTC
V: TRBV30; D: .; J: TRBJ2-3; size: .; CDR3: CAWATSLGGSTQYF; DNA: TGTGCCTGGGCTACTAGCCTGGGGGGTAGTACGCAGTATTTT
V: TRBV5-1; D: .; J: TRBJ2-3; size: .; CDR3: CASSPTSSTDTQYF; DNA: TGTGCCAGCAGCCCCACGTCTAGCACAGATACGCAGTATTTT
V: TRBV4-1; D: TRBD2; J: TRBJ2-5; size: few; CDR3: CASSLRLAGGRAETQYF; DNA: TGCGCCAGCAGCCTCAGACTAGCGGGAGGGAGGGCAGAGACCCAGTACTTC
V: TRBV29-1; D: .; J: TRBJ2-3; size: .; CDR3: CSVERVAELTDTQYF; DNA: TGCAGCGTTGAGAGGGTGGCAGAGCTCACAGATACGCAGTATTTT